The entry below gives a single TCR beta chain sequence along with its context. Its antigen is not identified. V dropped 0 bases and J dropped 3; count of bases not matched to a gene: 2. Germline lookup yields CDR1 MNHEY and CDR2 SVGAGI. The CDR3 is 15 residues long. The data are from a study of OX40 agonist ivuxolimab in advanced cancers. Study details: One hepatocellular carcinoma and two cutaneous melanoma patients partially responded. Findings and limits, study-wide: In the 0.1 to 3.0 mg/kg range, CD4+ and CD8+ blood T cells had expanded clonally by week 6.

Generated by immunoSEQ multiplex PCR, the TCRdb table keeps only in-frame clones and is missing some. The table records around 70,000 clones, about 91% of them present only once. People who had autoimmune disease history or systemic immunosuppression were excluded. The sample here was CD4+ or CD8+ T cells sorted from blood, taken in a trial of the OX40 agonist ivuxolimab. The TCR originated in an adult with an advanced solid tumor such as melanoma, head and neck, liver or kidney cancer. This chain joins TRBV6-5 and TRBJ2-7; 10 bases agree with TRBD2. CDR3 amino acids: CASSYSIAGGYEQYF. CDR3 DNA sequence: TGTGCCAGCAGTTACTCAATAGCGGGGGGCTACGAGCAGTACTTC.